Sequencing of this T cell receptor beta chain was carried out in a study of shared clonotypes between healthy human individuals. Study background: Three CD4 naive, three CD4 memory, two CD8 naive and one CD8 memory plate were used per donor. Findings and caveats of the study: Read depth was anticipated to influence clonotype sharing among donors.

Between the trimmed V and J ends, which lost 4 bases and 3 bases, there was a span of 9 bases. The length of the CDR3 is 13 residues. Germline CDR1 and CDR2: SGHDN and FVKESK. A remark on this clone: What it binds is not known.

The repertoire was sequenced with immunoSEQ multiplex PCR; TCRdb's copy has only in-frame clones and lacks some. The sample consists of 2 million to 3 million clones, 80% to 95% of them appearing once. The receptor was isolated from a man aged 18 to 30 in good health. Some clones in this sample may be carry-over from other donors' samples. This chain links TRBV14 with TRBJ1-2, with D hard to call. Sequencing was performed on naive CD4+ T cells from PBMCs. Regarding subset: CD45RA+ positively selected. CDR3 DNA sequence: TGTGCCAGCAGCCTCACAAGGGACTATGGCTACACCTTC. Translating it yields CASSLTRDYGYTF. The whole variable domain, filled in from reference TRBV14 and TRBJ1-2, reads EAGVTQFPSHSVIEKGQTVTLRCDPISGHDNLYWYRRVMGKEIKFLLHFVKESKQDESGMPNNRFLAERTGGTYSTLKVQPAELEDSGVYFCASSLTRDYGYTFGSGTRLTVV.